This TCR beta chain was sequenced in a study of cytomegalovirus exposure and HLA in healthy donors. Broader study findings: Sequence variants that were highly shared formed a cluster that was likely a sequencing artifact. Later analysis suggested links between common viral pathogens and several top significant clusters.

Regarding this clone: What it binds is unknown.

The CDR3 sequence is 12 residues long. J was trimmed by 3 bases and V by 7 bases; bases with no gene match: 1. CDR1 is SQVTM, CDR2 ANQGSEA, per germline. Both 60 Vbeta primers and 13 Jbeta primers went into the PCR. The assay was immunoSEQ multiplex PCR, and TCRdb's table has in-frame clones only and misses some. The sample has more than 200,000 clones; about 75% are singletons. The specimen was PBMCs. The chain carries TRBV29-1 and TRBJ2-3, with 10 positions matching TRBD2. This TCR derives from a male donor in good health and CMV-seronegative. CDR3 sequence: CSGAGGTDTQYF. CDR3 bases: TGCAGCGGAGCGGGAGGGACAGATACGCAGTATTTT.